These 26 T cell receptor beta chains came from one sample sequenced in a study of blood T cell repertoires in COVID-19. The assay was immunoSEQ multiplex PCR, and TCRdb's table has in-frame clones only and misses some. The table records more than 90,000 clones, roughly nine tenths of them present only once. The sequenced sample consisted of peripheral blood. The receptors shown here come from a man between 50 and 59 years old with acute or convalescent COVID-19.

The chain is built from TRBV6-5 and TRBJ2-7, with TRBD1 matching 7 bases. There are 14 residues in the CDR3. Germline V CDR1 and CDR2: MNHEY, SVGAGI. V lost 4 bases, J lost 4 bases, and 7 bases stayed unmatched. CDR3 in DNA: TGTGCCAGCAGTTCGCGACAGGGTTTTTACGAGCAGTACTTC. Residues: CASSSRQGFYEQYF.

The CDR3 DNA reads as TGCGCCAGCAGCTTAAACAGGGGCCCTGAAGCTTTCTTT. Its translation is CASSLNRGPEAFF. The genes are TRBV5-1 and TRBJ1-1; 7 bases agree with TRBD1. CDR1 is SGHRS and CDR2 is YFSETQ in the germline V gene. Germline trimming cut 2 bases from V and 6 bases from J; bases unmatched to any gene: 4. This CDR3 spans 13 amino acids.

This chain joins TRBV11-3 and TRBJ2-1, with a possible D match to TRBD2 (5 bases). CDR1 and CDR2 (germline): SGHNT, YENEEA. CDR3 length equals 16 residues. V was cut by 5 bases and J by 6 bases, with 20 bases left in between. Here the CDR3 DNA reads TGTGCCAGCAGCCGCAAGACCGTGACTATAGCCAATGAGCAGTTCTTC. It specifies CASSRKTVTIANEQFF.

The chain has TRBV12-3 or TRBV12-4 and TRBJ1-1, with TRBD1 identical over 7 bases. Trimming removed 6 bases from V and 5 bases from J; junction bases left unmatched: 6. The CDR3 has 13 residues. The CDR3 here is CASRTGTVTEAFF. In nucleotides, the CDR3 is TGTGCCAGCAGGACAGGGACGGTGACTGAAGCTTTCTTT.

CDR3 nucleotide sequence: TGTGCCAGCAGTTTACCAGGGCAGAACACTGAAGCTTTCTTT. Amino acid sequence: CASSLPGQNTEAFF. This rearrangement joins TRBV28 to TRBJ1-1, with a possible D match to TRBD1 (5 bases). Trimming cost V 2 bases and J 1 base, with 8 bases left between them. This CDR3 comprises 14 residues. Per the germline V gene, CDR1 is MDHEN and CDR2 is SYDVKM. The complete variable domain, with remaining parts taken from reference TRBV28 and TRBJ1-1, reads DVKVTQSSRYLVKRTGEKVFLECVQDMDHENMFWYRQDPGLGLRLIYFSYDVKMKEKGDIPEGYSVSREKKERFSLILESASTNQTSMYLCASSLPGQNTEAFFGQGTRLTVV.

This chain's CDR3 is CASSSGRFEQEKLFF. The DNA for the CDR3 is TGTGCCAGCAGTTCTGGGAGGTTCGAACAGGAAAAACTGTTTTTT. The V gene is TRBV6-1, the J gene TRBJ1-4; D is unclear. Trimming left V 5 bases short and J 8 bases short, with 18 bases between. The CDR3 totals 15 residues. From germline, CDR1 is MNHNS and CDR2 SASEGT.

The rearrangement joins TRBV27 to TRBJ2-7, with TRBD2 matching over 9 bases. This CDR3 is 13 amino acids long. The ends lost 7 bases at V and 5 bases at J; junction bases unmatched: 6. Germline assignment: CDR1 MNHEY and CDR2 SMNVEV (reference sequence). The CDR3 spells CASTAGGIDEQYF. The CDR3 DNA is TGTGCCAGCACAGCGGGGGGCATCGACGAGCAGTACTTC.

The chain couples TRBV4-1 to TRBJ2-7; 12 nucleotides agree with TRBD2. Germline lookup yields CDR1 MGHRA and CDR2 YSYEKL. J lost 1 base, V lost 0 bases, and 7 bases had no gene match. This CDR3 contains 18 residues. The CDR3 region has the DNA TGCGCCAGCAGCCAAGATACTAGCGGGGGGCTCCTATCCTACGAGCAGTACTTC. Protein product: CASSQDTSGGLLSYEQYF.

J is TRBJ2-7 and V is TRBV5-4; D is ambiguous. The CDR3 has 12 amino acids. Deletions cut 2 bases from V and 6 bases from J, with 9 bases between. CDR1 and CDR2 (germline): SGHNT, YYREEE (reference sequence). The CDR3 nucleotides read TGTGCCAGCAGCTTTCTTCTGAGCGAGCAGTACTTC. Amino acid sequence: CASSFLLSEQYF.

This chain links TRBV5-4 with TRBJ2-2, with 11 nucleotides matching TRBD1. This CDR3 is 15 amino acids long. CDR1 SGHNT and CDR2 YYREEE come from the germline V gene (reference sequence). The ends lost 2 bases at V and 7 bases at J; junction bases unmatched: 4. CDR3 DNA sequence: TGTGCCAGCAGCTTCCGGGACAGGGGGGTCGGGGAGCTGTTTTTT. Amino acids: CASSFRDRGVGELFF.

This clone has only a few counts. The junction shows a germline mismatch at one end, possibly a read error. The chain joins TRBV7-2 to TRBJ2-7, with TRBD2 as a possible D gene (5 bases). The CDR3 runs to 13 residues. The germline gives CDR1 SGHTA, CDR2 FQGNSA. CDR3: CASSLAFSYEQYF. The CDR3 nucleotides are TGTGCCAGCAGCCTAGCCTTCTCCTACGAGCAGTACTTC.

V usage is TRBV3-1 (or the pseudogene TRBV3-2) and J usage is TRBJ1-3; perhaps TRBD1 as D (6 bases). This CDR3 has 15 residues. Germline V gene lookup returns CDR1 LGHDT and CDR2 YNNKEL (reference sequence). V lost 4 bases and J lost 9, with 19 bases in between. The CDR3 here is CASSPWDTRTSTIYF. The CDR3 region has the DNA TGTGCCAGCAGCCCGTGGGACACCCGGACCAGCACCATATATTTT.

The rearrangement uses TRBV10-3 and TRBJ2-7, with 7 bases identical to TRBD1. Germline assignment: CDR1 ENHRY and CDR2 SYGVKD. This CDR3 has 17 amino acids. Germline trimming cut 0 bases from V and 1 base from J; bases unmatched to any gene: 9. CDR3 residues: CAISESGPGQLSYEQYF. The CDR3 coding sequence is TGTGCCATCAGTGAGTCGGGACCGGGACAGCTATCCTACGAGCAGTACTTC.

The CDR3 coding sequence is TGTGCCAGTAGTATAGATCTTTTCGCGGGGGCCAAAGATACGCAGTATTTT. As protein: CASSIDLFAGAKDTQYF. The genes are TRBV19 and TRBJ2-3, with D perhaps TRBD2 (7 bases). This CDR3 region has 17 residues. The germline V gene encodes CDR1 LNHDA and CDR2 SQIVND (reference sequence). Trimming pared 0 bases from V and 5 bases from J, leaving 18 bases between.

This chain joins TRBV3-1 (or the pseudogene TRBV3-2) and TRBJ2-5, with 11 bases lining up with TRBD2. Germline V gene data show CDR1 as LGHDT and CDR2 as YNNKEL (reference sequence). The CDR3 consists of 13 residues. Unmatched junction bases numbered 0, after V lost 4 bases and J lost 5 bases. As DNA, the CDR3 is TGTGCCAGCAGCCGGACTAGCGGGGAGACCCAGTACTTC. This gives the protein CASSRTSGETQYF.

The sample holds one count of this clone. The chain links TRBV6-6 to TRBJ1-6; 9 bases map to TRBD1. Germline trimming cut 7 bases from V and 7 bases from J; bases unmatched to any gene: 8. The CDR3 is 15 amino acids. The V gene's germline CDR1 is MNHNY and CDR2 SVGAGI (reference sequence). CDR3 amino acids: CASTPTGTGNSPLHF. The CDR3 nucleotides read TGTGCCAGCACCCCAACCGGGACAGGGAATTCACCCCTCCACTTT.

V usage is TRBV5-5 and J usage is TRBJ1-5; possible D gene TRBD1, 6 bases. Germline V lookup: CDR1 SGHKS, CDR2 YYEKEE (reference sequence). The CDR3 length is 14 residues. Trimming stripped 4 bases from V and 5 bases from J, with 13 bases between. CDR3 amino acids: CASSAIKGDQPQHF. CDR3 bases: TGTGCCAGCAGCGCAATCAAGGGGGATCAGCCCCAGCATTTT.

The chain couples TRBV6-6 to TRBJ2-1; 7 bases are a match to TRBD2. The CDR3 loop spans 11 amino acids. CDR1 MNHNY and CDR2 SVGAGI come from the germline V gene (reference sequence). CDR3 region: CVSSGNNEQFF. The CDR3 nucleotides are TGTGTATCTAGCGGCAACAATGAGCAGTTCTTC.

The V call is TRBV4-1, the J call TRBJ1-3; D is perhaps TRBD1 (5 bases). The germline gives CDR1 MGHRA, CDR2 YSYEKL. V lost 0 bases to trimming and J lost 0 bases, with 12 bases between them. The CDR3 is 17 residues long. CDR3 sequence: CASSQDQTASSGNTIYF. The CDR3 bases are TGCGCCAGCAGCCAAGATCAGACAGCTAGCTCTGGAAACACCATATATTTT.

The CDR3, as DNA: TGTGCCAGCAGCGAGGTCCCGCGGAATGAGCAGTTCTTC. Protein sequence: CASSEVPRNEQFF. The chain is built from TRBV7-9 and TRBJ2-1, with D uncertain. The CDR3 loop spans 13 amino acids. Germline-derived CDR1 and CDR2 are SEHNR and FQNEAQ (reference sequence). Trimming stripped 5 bases from V and 7 bases from J, with 12 bases between.

V and J are TRBV7-9 and TRBJ1-5, with D unclear. V was trimmed by 2 bases and J by 2 bases, leaving 7 bases between them. CDR1 and CDR2 from the germline V gene are SEHNR and FQNEAQ (reference sequence). This CDR3 is built from 14 residues. Here the CDR3 reads CASSLSSGNQPQHF. Here the CDR3 DNA reads TGTGCCAGCAGCTTATCTTCTGGCAATCAGCCCCAGCATTTT.

This chain connects TRBV10-3 to TRBJ2-1, with 9 bases matching TRBD2. V lost 5 bases, J lost 4 bases, and 9 bases stayed unmatched. There are 16 residues in the CDR3. Germline values: CDR1 ENHRY, CDR2 SYGVKD. CDR3 in DNA: TGTGCCATCAGTTTAGCCGCGGGGGGGGGATACAATGAGCAGTTCTTC. Residues: CAISLAAGGGYNEQFF.

CDR3 DNA sequence: TGTGCCAGCAGTTACTCAGGACAGGGTACCGGGGAGCTGTTTTTT. Protein: CASSYSGQGTGELFF. The genes are TRBV6-5 and TRBJ2-2; 8 bases line up with TRBD1. The CDR3 length is 15 residues. J lost 5 bases, V lost 0 bases, and 2 bases had no gene match. Germline CDR1 MNHEY, CDR2 SVGAGI.

V and J are TRBV20-1 and TRBJ1-5, with TRBD1 matching 9 bases. The J segment lost 4 bases and the V segment lost 3 bases, leaving 4 bases of the junction unmatched. The germline CDR1 and CDR2 sequences are DFQATT and SNEGSKA (reference sequence). There are 14 residues in the CDR3. CDR3 protein: CSASKGTGNQPQHF. Written as DNA, the CDR3 is TGCAGTGCTAGTAAGGGGACAGGGAATCAGCCCCAGCATTTT.

This chain connects TRBV28 to TRBJ1-5; possibly TRBD1 for D (6 bases). Germline-derived CDR1 and CDR2 are MDHEN and SYDVKM. The germline V and J ends were trimmed by 5 bases and 0 bases, with 8 bases remaining between them. The CDR3 length is 14 residues. CDR3 coding DNA: TGTGCCAGCAGTGGACAGAATAGCAATCAGCCCCAGCATTTT. Protein product: CASSGQNSNQPQHF.

The V gene is TRBV7-9, the J gene TRBJ1-6; 7 nucleotides align to TRBD1. The CDR3 runs to 14 residues. The V gene end was trimmed by 3 bases and the J gene end by 7 bases; junction bases not matched to a gene: 3. Germline V gives CDR1 SEHNR, CDR2 FQNEAQ (reference sequence). The CDR3 coding sequence is TGTGCCAGCAGCTTGACAGGGAGGAATTCACCCCTCCACTTT. Amino acid sequence: CASSLTGRNSPLHF.